This T cell receptor beta chain emerged from a study of T cell repertoires in cytomegalovirus infection. Study summary: Well-studied HLA-B-restricted epitopes and recently identified HLA-C-restricted epitopes of CMV were both used in the study.

General study findings and limits: CMV-specific TCR beta clonotypes restricted by HLA-C dominated the ex vivo response.

V lost 4 bases, J lost 3 bases, and 9 bases stayed unmatched. This CDR3 region has 16 residues. Germline CDR1 and CDR2: MNHEY and SVGEGT. TCRdb reprocessed the reads with MiXCR, giving one entry per CDR3 protein. The sample holds approximately 50,000 distinct CDR3 sequences, 15% to 25% seen once. Note on this clonotype: Its cognate antigen is unknown.

This material consisted of CD8+ T cells from cultured PBMCs, taken from culture after CMV antigen stimulation. This TCR came from a human donor in good health (CMV status not recorded). Some clones in this sample may be carry-over from other donors' samples. J is TRBJ2-1 and V is TRBV6-2 or TRBV6-3; 7 bases line up with TRBD2. As DNA, the CDR3 is TGTGCCAGCAGTTGGGGACGACTAGCAGTCTACAATGAGCAGTTCTTC. Encoded protein: CASSWGRLAVYNEQFF.